This T cell receptor (beta chain) originates from a study of radiation and T cells in renal cell carcinoma. Only in-frame clones appear in the TCRdb table, and some are missing; sequencing was by immunoSEQ multiplex PCR. Of about 160,000 clones in the sample, roughly 90% were seen once. As to time point: baseline pretreatment blood. Indicated treatment: 15 Gy SBRT to primary tumor, nephrectomy 4 weeks later. Serial blood draws occurred at baseline and 2 and 4 weeks post-SBRT. Material: blood, obtained from a patient whose treatment included radiotherapy and nephrectomy. This TCR came from a woman between 65 and 79 years old with renal cell carcinoma.

CDR3 amino acids: CASSLPTGKSTGELFF. CDR3 coding DNA: TGTGCCAGCAGCTTGCCGACAGGGAAGAGCACCGGGGAGCTGTTTTTT. V is TRBV5-6 and J is TRBJ2-2, with 7 bases that match TRBD1. There are 16 residues in the CDR3. Germline loops: CDR1 SGHDT, CDR2 YYEEEE. After removal of 1 base from V and 4 bases from J, the junction contained 7 bases not matched to a gene.